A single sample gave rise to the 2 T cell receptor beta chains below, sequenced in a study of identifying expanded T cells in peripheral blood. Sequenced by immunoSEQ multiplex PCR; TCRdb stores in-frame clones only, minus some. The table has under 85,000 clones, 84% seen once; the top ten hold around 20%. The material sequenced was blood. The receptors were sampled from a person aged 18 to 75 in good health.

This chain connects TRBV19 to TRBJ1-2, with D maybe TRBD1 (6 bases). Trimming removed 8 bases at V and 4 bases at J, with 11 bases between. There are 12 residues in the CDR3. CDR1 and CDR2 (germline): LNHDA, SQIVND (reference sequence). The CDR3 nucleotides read TGTGCCAGTCACAGGGTAACCTATGGCTACACCTTC. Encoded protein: CASHRVTYGYTF. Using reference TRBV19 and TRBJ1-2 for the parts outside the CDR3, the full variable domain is DGGITQSPKYLFRKEGQNVTLSCEQNLNHDAMYWYRQDPGQGLRLIYYSQIVNDFQKGDIAEGYSVSREKKESFPLTVTSAQKNPTAFYLCASHRVTYGYTFGSGTRLTVV.

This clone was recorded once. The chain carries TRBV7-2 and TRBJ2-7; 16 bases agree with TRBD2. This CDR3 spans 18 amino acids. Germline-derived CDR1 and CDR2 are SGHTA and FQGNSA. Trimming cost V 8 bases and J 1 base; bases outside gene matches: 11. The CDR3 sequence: CASGPGLAGGPGSYEQYF. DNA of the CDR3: TGTGCCAGCGGGCCGGGACTAGCGGGAGGGCCGGGTTCCTACGAGCAGTACTTC. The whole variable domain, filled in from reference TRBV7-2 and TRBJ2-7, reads GAGVSQSPSNKVTEKGKDVELRCDPISGHTALYWYRQSLGQGLEFLIYFQGNSAPDKSGLPSDRFSAERTGGSVSTLTIQRTQQEDSAVYLCASGPGLAGGPGSYEQYFGPGTRLTVT.